A selection of T cell receptor beta chains follows, all from one sample in a study of blood T cell repertoires in COVID-19. The assay was immunoSEQ multiplex PCR, and TCRdb's table has in-frame clones only and misses some. Found here are 250,000 to 350,000 clones, around 90% of them singletons; the top ten hold more than 7.5%. The specimen sequenced was peripheral blood. The receptors were sampled from a man aged 18 to 35 with active or convalescent COVID-19. Each CDR3 is given with its conserved first and last residue. D genes are given only for firm matches. Size values are once, few and many counts, or a class for expanded clones, and some rows have none.

V	J	D	size	DNA	CDR3
TRBV12-3/TRBV12-4	TRBJ2-1	TRBD2	.	TGTGCCAGCAGTTTTTCTAGCGGGGGGTCTCAGTTCTTC	CASSFSSGGSQFF
TRBV19	TRBJ2-7	TRBD2	.	TGTGCCAGTAGTATATGGAGCGGACGGGGGGGCGTTTACGAGCAGTACTTC	CASSIWSGRGGVYEQYF
TRBV2	TRBJ1-1	TRBD1	.	TGTACCAGCGACCCCAAACAGGGGAAAAACACTGAAGCTTTCTTT	CTSDPKQGKNTEAFF
TRBV7-8	TRBJ1-3	TRBD1	.	TGTGCCAGCAGCTTCAGGGGGGCTGGAAACACCATATATTTT	CASSFRGAGNTIYF
TRBV2	TRBJ2-7	TRBD1	few	TGTGCCAGCAGTGAAGACAGGGGGGTCGAGCAGTACTTC	CASSEDRGVEQYF
TRBV15	TRBJ2-1	TRBD2	.	TGTGCCACCAGCAGAGGACTAGCGGGGGGGCCGAGATCCTACAATGAGCAGTTCTTC	CATSRGLAGGPRSYNEQFF
TRBV21-1	TRBJ1-5	.	.	TGTGCCAGCAGCAAGTTCGCTCAGGATCAGCCCCAGCATTTT	CASSKFAQDQPQHF
TRBV19	TRBJ1-3	.	once	TGTGCCAGTAGTATACTAGGTTCCGGAAACACCATATATTTT	CASSILGSGNTIYF
TRBV7-8	TRBJ1-1	.	few	TGTGTCCTCCGGCGGGGGCTGAACACTGAAGCTTTCTTT	CVLRRGLNTEAFF
TRBV5-1	TRBJ2-7	.	.	TGCGCCAGCAGCTTGGGGCGACAGTCAGACGAGCAGTACTTC	CASSLGRQSDEQYF
TRBV4-3	TRBJ1-2	TRBD1	.	TGCGCCAGCAGCCGGGACAGGGGCTATGGCTACACCTTC	CASSRDRGYGYTF
TRBV11-2	TRBJ2-5	TRBD1	.	TGTGCCAGCAGCTTCGGCAGGGGGCTAGGAGAGACCCAGTACTTC	CASSFGRGLGETQYF
TRBV11-3	TRBJ1-1	TRBD1	.	TGTGCCAGCAGCAGAGGGACAGGGGAGATGGGCGTCACTGAAGCTTTCTTT	CASSRGTGEMGVTEAFF
TRBV2	TRBJ1-5	TRBD1	.	TGTGCCAGCCGGGACAGGGGTTATAGCAATCAGCCCCAGCATTTT	CASRDRGYSNQPQHF
TRBV5-1	TRBJ1-4	TRBD1	once	TGCGCCAGTCAGACAGGGACCCAACACCCCGGGAATGAAAAACTGTTTTTT	CASQTGTQHPGNEKLFF
TRBV7-2	TRBJ1-6	.	.	TGTGCCAGCAGCTTTGGTCAGGGGTTTCGTTCACCCCTCCACTTT	CASSFGQGFRSPLHF
TRBV4-3	TRBJ2-1	TRBD2	.	TGCGCCAGCAGCCAAGATCTCCCTAGCGGGGGGGCACATGAGCAGTTCTTC	CASSQDLPSGGAHEQFF
TRBV24-1	TRBJ2-7	.	.	TGTGCCACCAGTGTTACAGTGAACGAGCAGTACTTC	CATSVTVNEQYF
TRBV19	TRBJ2-2	.	.	TGTGCCAGTAGTATATACTACGAGGGGGCCGGGGAGCTGTTTTTT	CASSIYYEGAGELFF
TRBV19	TRBJ2-6	.	.	TGTGCCAGTAGCAGGAGGGGAACTGCTGGGGCCAACGTCCTGACTTTC	CASSRRGTAGANVLTF
TRBV11-3	TRBJ2-1	TRBD2	.	TGTGCCAGCAGCCAAAGAGGAAGGACTAGCGGGGCTTACAATGAGCAGTTCTTC	CASSQRGRTSGAYNEQFF
TRBV19	TRBJ2-3	.	.	TGTGCCACCGATACGGGCACAGATACGCAGTATTTT	CATDTGTDTQYF
TRBV12-3/TRBV12-4	TRBJ1-3	.	.	TGTGCCAGCAGCGCGGGGGCGGCGAACACCATATATTTT	CASSAGAANTIYF
TRBV27	TRBJ2-7	.	few	TGTGCCAGCAGCCGGGGGGCACCCGACGAGCAGTACTTC	CASSRGAPDEQYF
TRBV6-5	TRBJ1-6	.	few	TGTGCCAGCAGTTATCGTCAGGGGCATTCACCCCTCCACTTT	CASSYRQGHSPLHF
TRBV6-1	TRBJ2-3	.	.	TGTGCCAGCAGTGAAACCTCAGGGTATATAGATACGCAGTATTTT	CASSETSGYIDTQYF
TRBV20-1	TRBJ2-1	.	.	TGCAGTGCTAGTGGACTGGGGGGGCGGTACAATGAGCAGTTCTTC	CSASGLGGRYNEQFF
TRBV6-6	TRBJ2-7	.	.	TGTGCCAGCAGTGGGAACAGGGACGTCATCTACGAGCAGTACTTC	CASSGNRDVIYEQYF
TRBV18	TRBJ2-5	.	.	TGTGCCAGCTCACCACCTCTGGCCCCGCAGGGGAAAGAGACCCAGTACTTC	CASSPPLAPQGKETQYF
TRBV6-5	TRBJ2-5	.	once	TGTGCCAGCAGGTCTCAAGAGACCCAGTACTTC	CASRSQETQYF
TRBV6-5	TRBJ2-3	TRBD2	once	TGTGCCAGCAGTTATTGGAGCGGGGGGAAGGCAGATACGCAGTATTTT	CASSYWSGGKADTQYF
TRBV6-5	TRBJ1-5	.	.	TGTGCCAGCAGTTTAGACAGAAATCAGCCCCAGCATTTT	CASSLDRNQPQHF
TRBV6-5	TRBJ2-5	TRBD2	.	TGTGCCAGCAGCGGACTAGCGGGGTCTCAAGAGACCCAGTACTTC	CASSGLAGSQETQYF
TRBV6-5	TRBJ1-2	.	.	TGTGCCAGCAGTTACCGTATCGGGGGAGGCTACACCTTC	CASSYRIGGGYTF
TRBV5-6	TRBJ2-2	.	.	TGTGCCAGCAGGGTGCGACAGAACACCGGGGAGCTGTTTTTT	CASRVRQNTGELFF
TRBV9	TRBJ1-3	.	.	TGTGCCAGCAGCGTAGATGGGGGCATCGGAAACACCATATATTTT	CASSVDGGIGNTIYF
TRBV4-3	TRBJ2-7	.	.	TGCGCCAGCAGCCAAGATAGGCTAGCGAACGACGAGCAGTACTTC	CASSQDRLANDEQYF
TRBV19	TRBJ2-7	TRBD1	.	TGTGCCAGTAGTGCCCCGGGACAGTTTCCCTACGAGCAGTACTTC	CASSAPGQFPYEQYF